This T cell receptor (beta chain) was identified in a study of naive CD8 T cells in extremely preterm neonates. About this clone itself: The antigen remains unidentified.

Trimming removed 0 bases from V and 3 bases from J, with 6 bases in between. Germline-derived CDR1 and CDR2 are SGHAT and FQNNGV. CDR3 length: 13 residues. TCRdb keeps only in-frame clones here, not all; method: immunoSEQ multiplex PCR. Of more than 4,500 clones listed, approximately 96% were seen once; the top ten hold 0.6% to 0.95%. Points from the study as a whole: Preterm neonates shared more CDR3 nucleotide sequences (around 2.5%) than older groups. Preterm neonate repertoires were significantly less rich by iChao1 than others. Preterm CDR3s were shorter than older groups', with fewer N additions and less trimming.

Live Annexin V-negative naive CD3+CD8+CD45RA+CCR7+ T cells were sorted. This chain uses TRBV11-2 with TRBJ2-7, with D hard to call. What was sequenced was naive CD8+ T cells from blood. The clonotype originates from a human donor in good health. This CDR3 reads CASSLEAGYEQYF. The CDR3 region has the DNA TGTGCCAGCAGCTTAGAGGCAGGCTACGAGCAGTACTTC.